This TCR beta chain was obtained from a study of spatial heterogeneity in lung cancer. At the level of the study: Strong correlation linked TCR transcript counts in tumor regions to a T cell module score derived from matched bulk RNA-seq. Each distinct TCR and UMI combination averaged more than ten appearances in raw reads.

Whole-study findings and limits: Tracking of tumor mutation counts was seen in expanded intratumoral alpha and beta TCR counts. Sequencing reached an estimated coverage of tumor T cells that was only roughly 6.9% for alpha chains and more than 11% for beta chains.

V shed 0 bases, J shed 4 bases, and the junction held 1 base outside the gene matches. Looked up from germline, CDR1 is SGHRS and CDR2 is YFSETQ. The CDR3 sequence is 14 residues long. TCRdb reprocessed the 5' RACE reads via MiXCR and lists one record per CDR3 protein. Altogether about 530 distinct CDR3 sequences are present, 38% being singletons, with the ten largest covering less than 35%. Time point given: sample taken at primary tumor resection. Whole RNA came from tumor, nontumor lung or frozen PBMC and was sequenced without being sorted. Concerning this clonotype itself: Antigen unknown.

This clonotype was obtained from a male donor with early-stage non-small cell lung cancer. Sequencing was performed on lung tumor tissue, taken at surgery. The chain uses TRBV5-1 and TRBJ1-1; 9 nucleotides match TRBD1. The DNA for the CDR3 is TGCGCCAGCAGCTTGGAACAGGGGGCCACTGAAGCTTTCTTT. Protein: CASSLEQGATEAFF.